This T cell receptor beta chain was captured by sequencing in a study of identical twins. Study-level points and caveats: Diverse VJ usage suggested most zero-insertion clonotypes were not invariant T cells. Models predicted too little out-of-frame TCR alpha sharing in monozygotic twins.

Template switching, a step in the protocol, added a universal primer site, and cDNA carried unique molecular identifiers. TCRdb re-called the 5' RACE reads with MiXCR, one entry per CDR3 protein. This sample has some 1,600,000 distinct CDR3 sequences; around a third occur once, and the top ten carry 0.25% to 0.3%. As for this clonotype: Its antigen is not identified.

Germline CDR1 reads ENHRY; CDR2 reads SYGVKD. V was clipped by 3 bases and J by 1 base, with 8 bases between them. The CDR3 length is 14 residues. Sequencing used cord blood. This TCR was recovered from a newborn girl in good health. The J gene is TRBJ2-3, the V gene TRBV10-3; D is uncertain. Here the CDR3 DNA reads TGTGCCATCAGTGATCTCGGCGGCACAGATACGCAGTATTTT. It yields the protein CAISDLGGTDTQYF.